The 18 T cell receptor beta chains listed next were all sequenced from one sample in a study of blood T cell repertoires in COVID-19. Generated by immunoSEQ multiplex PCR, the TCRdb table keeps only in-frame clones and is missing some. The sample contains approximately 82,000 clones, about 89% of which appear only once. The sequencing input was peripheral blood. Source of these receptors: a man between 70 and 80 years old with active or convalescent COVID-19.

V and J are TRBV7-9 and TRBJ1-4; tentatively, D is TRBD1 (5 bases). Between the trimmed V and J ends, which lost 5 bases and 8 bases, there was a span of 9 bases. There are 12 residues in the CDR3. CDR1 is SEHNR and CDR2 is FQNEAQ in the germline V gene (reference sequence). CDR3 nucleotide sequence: TGTGCCAGCAGCCCGCAGGGAGAAAAACTGTTTTTT. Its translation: CASSPQGEKLFF.

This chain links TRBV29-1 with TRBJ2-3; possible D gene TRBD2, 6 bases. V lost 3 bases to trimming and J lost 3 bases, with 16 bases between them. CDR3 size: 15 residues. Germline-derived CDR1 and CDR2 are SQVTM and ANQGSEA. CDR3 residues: CSVDLAGRLTDTQYF. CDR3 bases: TGCAGCGTTGATTTGGCAGGGAGGTTAACAGATACGCAGTATTTT.

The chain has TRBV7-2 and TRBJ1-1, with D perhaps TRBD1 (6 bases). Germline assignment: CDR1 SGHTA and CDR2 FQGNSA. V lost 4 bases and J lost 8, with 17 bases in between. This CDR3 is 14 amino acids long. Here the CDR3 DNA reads TGTGCCAGCAGCTCAGGACAGCCTTATCGGGAAGCTTTCTTT. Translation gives CASSSGQPYREAFF.

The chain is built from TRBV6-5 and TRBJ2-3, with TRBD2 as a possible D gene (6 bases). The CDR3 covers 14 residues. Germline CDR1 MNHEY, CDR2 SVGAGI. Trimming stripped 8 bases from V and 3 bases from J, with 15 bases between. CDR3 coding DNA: TGTGCCAGCTTTGCGGCGGGATGGACAGATACGCAGTATTTT. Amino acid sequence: CASFAAGWTDTQYF.

Here the CDR3 reads CASSRTLQETQYF. CDR3 sequence (DNA): TGTGCCAGCAGCCGGACACTACAAGAGACCCAGTACTTC. The rearrangement joins TRBV3-1 (or the pseudogene TRBV3-2) to TRBJ2-5; D is possibly TRBD1 (5 bases). The CDR3 sequence is 13 residues long. Germline V gives CDR1 LGHDT, CDR2 YNNKEL (reference sequence). V lost 4 bases to trimming and J lost 2 bases, with 8 bases between them.

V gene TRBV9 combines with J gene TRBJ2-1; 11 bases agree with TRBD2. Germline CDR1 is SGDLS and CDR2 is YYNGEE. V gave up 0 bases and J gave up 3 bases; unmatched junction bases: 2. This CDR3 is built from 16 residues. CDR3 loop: CASSVGLAGGYNEQFF. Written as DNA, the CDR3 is TGTGCCAGCAGCGTAGGTCTAGCGGGAGGCTACAATGAGCAGTTCTTC. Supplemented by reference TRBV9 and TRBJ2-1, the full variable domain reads DSGVTQTPKHLITATGQRVTLRCSPRSGDLSVYWYQQSLDQGLQFLIQYYNGEERAKGNILERFSAQQFPDLHSELNLSSLELGDSALYFCASSVGLAGGYNEQFFGPGTRLTVL.

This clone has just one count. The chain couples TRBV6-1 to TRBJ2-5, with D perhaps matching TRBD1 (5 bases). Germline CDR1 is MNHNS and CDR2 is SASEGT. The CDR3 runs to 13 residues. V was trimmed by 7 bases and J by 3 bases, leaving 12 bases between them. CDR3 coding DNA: TGTGCCAGCAAAGGGGCTGATAAAGAGACCCAGTACTTC. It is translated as CASKGADKETQYF.

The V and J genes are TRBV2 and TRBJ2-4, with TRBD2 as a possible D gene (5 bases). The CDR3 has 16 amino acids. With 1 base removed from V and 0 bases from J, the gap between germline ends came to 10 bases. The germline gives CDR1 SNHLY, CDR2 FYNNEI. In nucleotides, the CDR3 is TGTGCCAGCAGTGAAGAGCCAGGACTAGCCAAAAACATTCAGTACTTC. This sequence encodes CASSEEPGLAKNIQYF.

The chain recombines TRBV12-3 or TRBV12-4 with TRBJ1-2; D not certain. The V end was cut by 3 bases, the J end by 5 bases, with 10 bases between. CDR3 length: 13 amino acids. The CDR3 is CASSLRDVYGYTF. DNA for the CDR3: TGTGCCAGCAGTTTGAGGGATGTTTATGGCTACACCTTC.

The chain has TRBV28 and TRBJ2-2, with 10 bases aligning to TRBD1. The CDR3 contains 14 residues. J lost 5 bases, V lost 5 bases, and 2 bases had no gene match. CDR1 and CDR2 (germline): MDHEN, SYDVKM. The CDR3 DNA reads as TGTGCCAGCAGTCCGGGACAGGGGACCGGGGAGCTGTTTTTT. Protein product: CASSPGQGTGELFF.

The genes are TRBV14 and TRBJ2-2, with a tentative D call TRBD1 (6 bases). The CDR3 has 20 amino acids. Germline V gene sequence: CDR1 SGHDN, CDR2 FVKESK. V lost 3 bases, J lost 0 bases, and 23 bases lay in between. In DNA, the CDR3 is TGTGCCAGCAGCCACCTACTAGGAGCAGGGGAGAGTTCGAACACCGGGGAGCTGTTTTTT. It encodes CASSHLLGAGESSNTGELFF.

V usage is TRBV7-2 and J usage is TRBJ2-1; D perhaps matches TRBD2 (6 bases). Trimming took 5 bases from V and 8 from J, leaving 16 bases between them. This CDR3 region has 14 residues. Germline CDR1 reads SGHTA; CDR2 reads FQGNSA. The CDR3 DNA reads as TGTGCCAGCAGCCCCTTAGGAGGGGCATATGAGCAGTTCTTC. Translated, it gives CASSPLGGAYEQFF. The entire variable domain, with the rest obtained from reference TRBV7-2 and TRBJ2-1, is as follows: GAGVSQSPSNKVTEKGKDVELRCDPISGHTALYWYRQSLGQGLEFLIYFQGNSAPDKSGLPSDRFSAERTGGSVSTLTIQRTQQEDSAVYLCASSPLGGAYEQFFGPGTRLTVL.

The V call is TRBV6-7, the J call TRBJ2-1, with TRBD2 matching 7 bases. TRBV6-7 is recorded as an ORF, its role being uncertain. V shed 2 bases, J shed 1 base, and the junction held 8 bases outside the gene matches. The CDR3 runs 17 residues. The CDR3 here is CASSYDRRERSYNEQFF. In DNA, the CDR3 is TGTGCCAGCAGTTACGATCGGCGGGAGAGGTCCTACAATGAGCAGTTCTTC.

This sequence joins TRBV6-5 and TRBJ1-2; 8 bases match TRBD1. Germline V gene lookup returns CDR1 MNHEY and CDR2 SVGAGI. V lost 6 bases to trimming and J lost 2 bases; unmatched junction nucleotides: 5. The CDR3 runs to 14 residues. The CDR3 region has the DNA TGTGCCAGCAGCGCCGGGACAGGCAACTATGGCTACACCTTC. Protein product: CASSAGTGNYGYTF.

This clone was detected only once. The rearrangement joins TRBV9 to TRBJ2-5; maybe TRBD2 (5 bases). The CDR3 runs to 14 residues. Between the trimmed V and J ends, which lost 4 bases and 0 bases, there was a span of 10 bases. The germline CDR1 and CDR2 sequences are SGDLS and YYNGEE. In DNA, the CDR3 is TGTGCCAGCAGCTTCCGGGGAGACCAAGAGACCCAGTACTTC. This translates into CASSFRGDQETQYF.

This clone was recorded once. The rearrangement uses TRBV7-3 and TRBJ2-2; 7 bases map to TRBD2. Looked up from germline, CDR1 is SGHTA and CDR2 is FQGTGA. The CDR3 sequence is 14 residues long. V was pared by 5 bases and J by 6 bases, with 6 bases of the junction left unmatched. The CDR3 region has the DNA TGTGCCAGCAGCGGAAGACTAGCTCCCGGGGAGCTGTTTTTT. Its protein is CASSGRLAPGELFF.

CDR3 sequence reads: CASSDWGQSTDTQYF. In DNA, the CDR3 is TGTGCCAGCAGTGATTGGGGACAGAGCACAGATACGCAGTATTTT. The genes are TRBV6-1 and TRBJ2-3; 7 bases line up with TRBD1. Germline-derived CDR1 and CDR2 are MNHNS and SASEGT. The CDR3 loop spans 15 amino acids. The V gene end was trimmed by 3 bases and the J gene end by 0 bases; junction bases not matched to a gene: 3.

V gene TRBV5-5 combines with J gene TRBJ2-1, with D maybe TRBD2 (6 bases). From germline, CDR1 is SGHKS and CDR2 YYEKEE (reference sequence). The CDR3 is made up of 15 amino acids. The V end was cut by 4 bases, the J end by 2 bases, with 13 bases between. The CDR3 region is CASSPRDWAYNEQFF. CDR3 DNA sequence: TGTGCCAGCAGCCCCCGGGACTGGGCCTACAATGAGCAGTTCTTC.